This T cell receptor (beta chain) was obtained from a study of T cells in Graves' hyperthyroidism and ophthalmopathy (dated by TCRdb to between 2018 and 2021). Turning to the overall study: Peripheral blood samples were taken at initial diagnosis, before any treatment was given. TCR V-J signatures able to tell the groups apart were searched for in a discovery cohort of some 97 patients, of whom about 40 had Graves' ophthalmopathy and around 58 had stable Graves' hyperthyroidism. Prospective prediction of ophthalmopathy was tested in an independent validation cohort consisting of roughly 20 hyperthyroidism patients and around 17 patients who later progressed to ophthalmopathy. For training and testing, the 95 to 100 patients in the discovery cohort were randomly divided in a 7:3 ratio. In over five Graves' hyperthyroidism patients, the study also compared T-cell repertoires from thyroid tissue with T-cell repertoires from blood. After sampling, hyperthyroidism patients received methimazole starting at 30 mg daily, and ophthalmopathy patients received high-dose intravenous methylprednisolone. The paper reports TCR Vbeta CDR3 sequencing of more than 120 peripheral blood samples: approximately 43 ophthalmopathy, about 75 hyperthyroidism and around 17 progressor patients.

What the study reported, not specific to this receptor: In validation, the model predicted progression to ophthalmopathy with just under 71% sensitivity and roughly 75% specificity, a median of around six months before onset. No statistical method was used to set the sample size in advance, and investigators knew the group allocation. Most expanded thyroid clonotypes (frequency above 0.001) were also found in blood, which suggests that blood repertoires may mirror thyroid immune responses. Ophthalmopathy was separated from stable hyperthyroidism by a 13 V-J signature model, with approximately 85% sensitivity and 81% to 83% specificity obtained in cross-validation and 80%/75% obtained in testing.

This clonotype was picked up many times. Its target antigen remains unknown. No base-level quality is on record; no much larger clone is a single base apart. TCR beta CDR3 regions were amplified from RNA transcripts. For the first round of RT-PCR on the TCR CDR3, the HTBI primer set was used together with the Qiagen OneStep RT-PCR kit. The libraries were constructed in a second round of multiplex PCR and then size-selected and purified. The libraries were sequenced on an Illumina HiSeq2000 using paired-end 100 bp reads. As for the authors' bioinformatics: SOAPnuke was used to process the raw data, with reads discarded if the reads contained adapters or uncalled bases, had a mean Phred below 15, or lacked an exact constant-primer or identifier match. High-quality paired reads were merged using COPE v1.2.5, and each unique nucleotide sequence was defined as a clonotype. MiTCR v1.1 was used to align the clonotypes against IMGT TRBV, TRBD and TRBJ reference segments. Only V-J combinations with frequency above 0.0001, covering about 99% of repertoires, were analysed. The TCS score was defined as F50 (clonal expansion) divided by E x V (chaos), with BLOSUM62-based TCRdist calculated between CDR3 peptides within each V-J. Welch's t-statistics and random forest reduced some 510 V-J features to 13, which were used in a naive Bayes classifier (R e1071). TCRdb redid the processing of the public reads, applying fastp at Q25 and MiXCR, and retained in-frame beta chains. Rows matching on CDR3 protein sequence are summarized as one entry with the most common DNA and genes. The V and J calls were not made by the authors but by TCRdb's processing. This sample gives about 720,000 distinct CDR3 sequences in total; around a sixth of them show up just once. Together, the top ten hold 16% of the sample.

V is clipped by 2 bases and J by 6 bases, and the sequence between their germline boundaries is 8 bases long. The germline V gene (reference sequence) specifies LGHDT as CDR1 and YNNKEL as CDR2. Reading from cysteine to phenylalanine, the CDR3 counts 12 amino acids. CDR3 DNA only is kept here, 36 bases in frame from base 1. Hyperthyroidism patients were newly diagnosed, with disease duration under 2 months, and aged 18 to 65 years. Exclusion was applied to patients with uncontrolled infections, other autoimmune diseases, pregnancy or lactation. Diagnoses were based on clinical symptoms, serum thyroxine and TRAb, thyroid ultrasound and orbital computed tomography. For progressor patients, blood was drawn at the first diagnosis of hyperthyroidism, before any ophthalmopathy symptoms had appeared. Ficoll-Paque density gradient centrifugation was used to isolate PBMCs from around 10 ml of fresh peripheral blood. Progressor patients were initially diagnosed with Graves' hyperthyroidism and developed ophthalmopathy during follow-up. Trizol reagent was used to extract total RNA, and RNA quality was then checked on an Agilent 2100 Bioanalyzer.

Recombination connected TRBV3-1 to TRBJ2-7; the D gene is not confidently resolved. The sample comprised blood. This sequence was found in a woman in her forties or fifties with Graves' hyperthyroidism that later progressed to Graves' ophthalmopathy. Read as DNA, the sequence is TGTGCCAGCAGCCAAAGGAGCACCGAGCAGTACTTC. Translation gives CASSQRSTEQYF.